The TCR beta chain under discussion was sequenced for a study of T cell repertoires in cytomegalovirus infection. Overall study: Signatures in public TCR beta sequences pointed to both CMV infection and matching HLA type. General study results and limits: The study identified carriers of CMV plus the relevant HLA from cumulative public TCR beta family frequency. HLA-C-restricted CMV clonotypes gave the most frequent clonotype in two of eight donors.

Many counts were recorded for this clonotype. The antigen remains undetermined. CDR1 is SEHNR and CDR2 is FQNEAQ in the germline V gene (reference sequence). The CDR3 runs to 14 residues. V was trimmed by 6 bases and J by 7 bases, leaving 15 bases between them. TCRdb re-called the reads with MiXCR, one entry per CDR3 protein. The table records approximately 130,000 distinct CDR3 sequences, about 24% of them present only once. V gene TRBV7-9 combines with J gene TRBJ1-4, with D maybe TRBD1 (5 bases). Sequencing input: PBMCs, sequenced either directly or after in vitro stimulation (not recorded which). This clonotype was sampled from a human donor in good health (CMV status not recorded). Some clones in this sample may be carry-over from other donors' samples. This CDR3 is CASSFRGEIEKLFF. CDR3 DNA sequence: TGTGCCAGCAGTTTTAGAGGGGAGATTGAAAAACTGTTTTTT.